The 16 T cell receptor beta chains presented below share a single source sample, sequenced in a study of technical replicates of blood from several donors. TCRdb keeps only in-frame clones here, not all; method: immunoSEQ multiplex PCR. The sample lists under 95,000 clones; less than 95% were seen once. Sequencing was performed on T cells isolated from PBMCs. Receptors were obtained from a human donor in good health.

The V call is TRBV19, the J call TRBJ2-1; possibly TRBD1 for D (6 bases). The ends were cut back, 1 base at V and 7 bases at J, with 11 bases in the middle. This CDR3 is 14 amino acids long. CDR1 is LNHDA and CDR2 is SQIVND in the germline V gene (reference sequence). CDR3 loop: CASSIVRGLNEQFF. Written as DNA, the CDR3 is TGTGCCAGTAGTATAGTCAGGGGTTTGAATGAGCAGTTCTTC.

V gene TRBV19 combines with J gene TRBJ1-2, with D possibly being TRBD1 (6 bases). The CDR3 extends over 13 amino acids. The germline V gene encodes CDR1 LNHDA and CDR2 SQIVND (reference sequence). V was trimmed by 6 bases and J by 2 bases, leaving 10 bases between them. The CDR3 DNA is TGTGCCAGTAGCCCAGGGGACAACTATGGCTACACCTTC. It encodes CASSPGDNYGYTF.

This sequence joins TRBV11-2 and TRBJ1-2; weak D call: TRBD1 (5 bases). The V gene lost 6 bases and the J gene lost 6 bases, with 17 bases spanning the gap. Per germline, CDR1 SGHAT and CDR2 FQNNGV. The CDR3 runs 14 residues. CDR3: CASREFPPGDGYTF. Here the CDR3 DNA reads TGTGCCAGCAGGGAATTTCCCCCGGGGGATGGCTACACCTTC.

V usage is TRBV12-2 and J usage is TRBJ1-2; the table's D call, TRBD1, has no DNA check behind it. TRBV12-2 is an annotated pseudogene. The CDR3 sequence is 15 residues long. CDR3 amino acids: CASRLPQTGWSGYTF. CDR3 nucleotides: TGTGCAAGTCGCTTACCACAGACAGGGTGGAGTGGCTACACCTTC.

The rearrangement links TRBV5-5 to TRBJ1-6; D perhaps matches TRBD1 (5 bases). Trimming removed 2 bases from V and 0 bases from J, with 9 bases in between. The CDR3 is 16 residues long. CDR1 is SGHKS and CDR2 is YYEKEE in the germline V gene (reference sequence). The CDR3 sequence is CASSFGASSYNSPLHF. The DNA for the CDR3 is TGTGCCAGCAGCTTTGGGGCCAGCTCCTATAATTCACCCCTCCACTTT.

This clone came up once. V is TRBV28 and J is TRBJ2-5; TRBD1 aligns across 9 bases. CDR1 MDHEN and CDR2 SYDVKM come from the germline V gene. After removal of 5 bases from V and 4 bases from J, the junction contained 32 bases not matched to a gene. This CDR3 comprises 23 residues. For the CDR3, the DNA is TGTGCCAGCAGTCCCCTTTTTCCTCCTGGGTTCTGGGACAGGGTGTCGGGCGGAGAGACCCAGTACTTC. This encodes CASSPLFPPGFWDRVSGGETQYF.

The chain uses TRBV28 and TRBJ2-1, with 7 bases identical to TRBD2. Trimming removed 3 bases from V and 1 base from J; junction bases left unmatched: 6. CDR3 size: 16 residues. Germline CDR1 and CDR2: MDHEN and SYDVKM. For the CDR3, the DNA is TGTGCCAGCAGTTTGGGAGGGAGATTGTCCTACAATGAGCAGTTCTTC. Translated: CASSLGGRLSYNEQFF. Looking up the rest from reference TRBV28 and TRBJ2-1 gives the full variable domain: DVKVTQSSRYLVKRTGEKVFLECVQDMDHENMFWYRQDPGLGLRLIYFSYDVKMKEKGDIPEGYSVSREKKERFSLILESASTNQTSMYLCASSLGGRLSYNEQFFGPGTRLTVL.

The rearrangement uses TRBV11-2 and TRBJ2-7, with a possible D match to TRBD2 (5 bases). CDR1 is SGHAT, CDR2 FQNNGV, per germline. Trimming stripped 1 base from V and 6 bases from J, with 19 bases between. The CDR3 length is 16 residues. CDR3 bases: TGTGCCAGCAGCTTAGGGCCCGGGGAGTATAAGACCGAGCAGTACTTC. As protein: CASSLGPGEYKTEQYF.

The chain has TRBV11-1 and TRBJ2-5, with 9 bases aligning to TRBD2. CDR1 SGHAT and CDR2 FQDESV come from the germline V gene (reference sequence). The V segment lost 7 bases and the J segment 0 bases; nucleotides outside the gene matches: 9. This CDR3 region has 16 residues. CDR3 bases: TGTGCCAGCACCCGGGGGACTAGCAGTTACCAAGAGACCCAGTACTTC. It yields the protein CASTRGTSSYQETQYF.

This rearrangement joins TRBV28 to TRBJ2-7; 7 bases agree with TRBD1. Trimming took 6 bases from V and 0 from J; bases not matched to a gene: 8. CDR3 size: 15 residues. Germline values: CDR1 MDHEN, CDR2 SYDVKM. CDR3 nucleotides: TGTGCCAGCAGACTTGGGACAGCCAACTCCTACGAGCAGTACTTC. Its translation: CASRLGTANSYEQYF.

This chain connects TRBV19 to TRBJ2-7; D uncertain. Germline CDR1 is LNHDA and CDR2 is SQIVND (reference sequence). Trimming stripped 3 bases from V and 3 bases from J, with 12 bases between. The CDR3 spans 14 residues. The CDR3 nucleotides read TGTGCCAGTAGTATTAGCAGTCTTGGCTACGAGCAGTACTTC. As protein: CASSISSLGYEQYF.

This clone was detected only once. This chain uses TRBV28 with TRBJ2-7; 7 positions agree with TRBD1. V lost 6 bases to trimming and J lost 0 bases; unmatched junction nucleotides: 5. CDR1 and CDR2 from the germline V gene are MDHEN and SYDVKM. The CDR3 runs 14 residues. CDR3 amino acids: CASRPTGSSYEQYF. For the CDR3, the DNA is TGTGCCAGCAGGCCGACAGGGAGCTCCTACGAGCAGTACTTC.

This chain links TRBV29-1 with TRBJ1-1; D is undetermined. Germline V gene data show CDR1 as SQVTM and CDR2 as ANQGSEA. Between the trimmed V and J ends, which lost 7 bases and 6 bases, there was a span of 15 bases. The CDR3 covers 12 residues. The CDR3 loop is CSARAGGPEAFF. The CDR3 DNA reads TGCAGCGCGCGAGCGGGCGGACCTGAAGCTTTCTTT.

V usage is TRBV5-6 and J usage is TRBJ1-1; no clear D. The V end lost 0 bases, the J end lost 7 bases, and 16 bases lay between the germline ends. This CDR3 is 15 amino acids long. In germline, CDR1 is SGHDT, CDR2 YYEEEE. CDR3 in DNA: TGTGCCAGCAGCTTGGCCCCGTACCCTCAGATTGAAGCTTTCTTT. Its protein is CASSLAPYPQIEAFF.

In DNA form, the CDR3 reads TGCGCCAGCAGGACGGGAGGCTCCTACGAGCAGTACTTC. Amino acids: CASRTGGSYEQYF. The J gene is TRBJ2-7, the V gene TRBV5-1; 7 bases are shared with TRBD2. Per germline, CDR1 SGHRS and CDR2 YFSETQ. The ends lost 5 bases at V and 0 bases at J; junction bases unmatched: 2. The CDR3 runs 13 residues.

The chain links TRBV5-1 to TRBJ2-7; TRBD2 aligns across 8 bases. The CDR3 totals 21 residues. Germline CDR1 is SGHRS and CDR2 is YFSETQ. Trimming removed 4 bases from V and 4 bases from J; junction bases left unmatched: 28. The CDR3, as DNA: TGCGCCAGCAGCACAACGCACCTAACCGGGACTAGAGATAAGTTCAAGTACGAGCAGTACTTC. Amino acid sequence: CASSTTHLTGTRDKFKYEQYF.